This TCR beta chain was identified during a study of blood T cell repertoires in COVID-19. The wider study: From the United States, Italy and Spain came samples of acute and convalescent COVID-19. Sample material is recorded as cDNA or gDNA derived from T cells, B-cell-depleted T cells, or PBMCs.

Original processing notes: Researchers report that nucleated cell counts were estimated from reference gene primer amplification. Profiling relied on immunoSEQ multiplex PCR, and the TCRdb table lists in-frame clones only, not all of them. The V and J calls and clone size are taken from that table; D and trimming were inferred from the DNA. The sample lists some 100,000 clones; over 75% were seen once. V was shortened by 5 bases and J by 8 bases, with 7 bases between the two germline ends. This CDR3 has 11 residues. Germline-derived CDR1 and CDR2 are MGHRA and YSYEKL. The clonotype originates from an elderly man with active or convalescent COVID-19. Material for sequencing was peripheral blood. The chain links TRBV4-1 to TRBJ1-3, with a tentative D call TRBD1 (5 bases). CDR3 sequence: CASSGGDTIYF. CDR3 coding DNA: TGCGCCAGCAGCGGGGGGGACACCATATATTTT.